A selection of T cell receptor beta chains follows, all from one sample in a study of beta chain features in type 1 diabetes. The data were produced by immunoSEQ multiplex PCR, yet TCRdb's version contains in-frame clones alone and is incomplete. The profile shows 850,000 to 900,000 clones, about a sixth of them singletons. Sequenced sample: naive CD4+ T cells from blood. Receptors originate from a woman between 18 and 30 years old in good health. Both conserved end residues are part of each CDR3. A D gene is named only where the DNA matches it firmly. Part of the rows lack a size; the others show once, few, many or a class for expanded clones.

D gene: -; clone size: few; V gene: TRBV7-2; J gene: TRBJ2-7; CDR3 protein: CASSLASGASSYEQYF; CDR3 DNA: TGTGCCAGCAGCTTAGCGTCAGGGGCCAGCTCCTACGAGCAGTACTTC
D gene: -; clone size: few; V gene: TRBV5-1; J gene: TRBJ2-1; CDR3 protein: CASSLGTGTPYNEQFF; CDR3 DNA: TGCGCCAGCAGCTTGGGGACCGGGACACCTTACAATGAGCAGTTCTTC
D gene: -; clone size: -; V gene: TRBV27; J gene: TRBJ2-1; CDR3 protein: CASRDSGRNEQFF; CDR3 DNA: TGTGCCAGCCGGGACTCGGGGCGCAATGAGCAGTTCTTC
D gene: -; clone size: -; V gene: TRBV6-1; J gene: TRBJ1-2; CDR3 protein: CASSLDPNGYTF; CDR3 DNA: TGTGCCAGCAGTCTGGACCCTAATGGCTACACCTTC
D gene: -; clone size: few; V gene: TRBV11-2; J gene: TRBJ2-3; CDR3 protein: CASRGPGTDTQYF; CDR3 DNA: TGTGCCAGCAGAGGGCCTGGCACAGATACGCAGTATTTT
D gene: TRBD1; clone size: -; V gene: TRBV4-3; J gene: TRBJ2-1; CDR3 protein: CASSQELSTGGLNEQFF; CDR3 DNA: TGCGCCAGCAGCCAAGAACTCTCCACAGGGGGCCTCAATGAGCAGTTCTTC
D gene: TRBD2; clone size: once; V gene: TRBV28; J gene: TRBJ2-1; CDR3 protein: CASSTAASGSYNEQFF; CDR3 DNA: TGTGCCAGCAGTACGGCAGCTAGCGGGAGTTACAATGAGCAGTTCTTC
D gene: -; clone size: few; V gene: TRBV27; J gene: TRBJ2-1; CDR3 protein: CASKSFLGTANNEQFF; CDR3 DNA: TGTGCCAGCAAGTCTTTCCTAGGGACTGCAAACAATGAGCAGTTCTTC
D gene: TRBD1; clone size: few; V gene: TRBV5-1; J gene: TRBJ2-1; CDR3 protein: CASSLTGGIHNEQFF; CDR3 DNA: TGCGCCAGCAGCCTGACAGGGGGAATTCACAATGAGCAGTTCTTC
D gene: TRBD1; clone size: -; V gene: TRBV10-3; J gene: TRBJ2-1; CDR3 protein: CAISESGTGKGSYNEQFF; CDR3 DNA: TGTGCCATCAGTGAATCGGGGACAGGGAAAGGCTCCTACAATGAGCAGTTCTTC
D gene: -; clone size: few; V gene: TRBV19; J gene: TRBJ2-2; CDR3 protein: CASSMGLSTGELFF; CDR3 DNA: TGTGCCAGTAGTATGGGGCTGAGCACCGGGGAGCTGTTTTTT
D gene: -; clone size: few; V gene: TRBV7-2; J gene: TRBJ1-2; CDR3 protein: CASSPSHYGYTF; CDR3 DNA: TGTGCCAGCAGCCCCTCCCACTACGGCTACACCTTC
D gene: -; clone size: few; V gene: TRBV6-5; J gene: TRBJ2-7; CDR3 protein: CASSSGLYYEQYF; CDR3 DNA: TGTGCCAGCAGTTCCGGACTCTACTACGAGCAGTACTTC
D gene: -; clone size: -; V gene: TRBV6-5; J gene: TRBJ2-3; CDR3 protein: CASSYRQAITDTQYF; CDR3 DNA: TGTGCCAGCAGTTACAGGCAGGCGATCACAGATACGCAGTATTTT
D gene: -; clone size: few; V gene: TRBV7-9; J gene: TRBJ1-4; CDR3 protein: CASTRGTNEKLFF; CDR3 DNA: TGTGCCAGCACCCGGGGAACTAATGAAAAACTGTTTTTT
D gene: TRBD2; clone size: few; V gene: TRBV27; J gene: TRBJ2-7; CDR3 protein: CASTLAGSYEQYF; CDR3 DNA: TGTGCCAGCACCCTAGCGGGGTCCTACGAGCAGTACTTC
D gene: TRBD1; clone size: -; V gene: TRBV28; J gene: TRBJ1-2; CDR3 protein: CASRSTGLNGYTF; CDR3 DNA: TGTGCCAGCAGGTCGACAGGGTTAAATGGCTACACCTTC
D gene: -; clone size: -; V gene: TRBV2; J gene: TRBJ1-4; CDR3 protein: CASSESSRARFF; CDR3 DNA: TGTGCCAGCAGTGAATCTTCTCGGGCCCGATTTTTT
D gene: TRBD1; clone size: -; V gene: TRBV4-1; J gene: TRBJ2-7; CDR3 protein: CASSHDRGFEQYF; CDR3 DNA: TGCGCCAGCAGCCATGACAGGGGATTTGAGCAGTACTTC
D gene: TRBD2; clone size: few; V gene: TRBV4-2; J gene: TRBJ2-3; CDR3 protein: CASSQDRVAGSADTQYF; CDR3 DNA: TGTGCCAGCAGCCAAGATAGGGTAGCGGGATCCGCAGATACGCAGTATTTT
D gene: -; clone size: -; V gene: TRBV7-2; J gene: TRBJ2-7; CDR3 protein: CASSFGSMGKYEQYF; CDR3 DNA: TGTGCCAGCAGCTTCGGCTCAATGGGCAAATACGAGCAGTACTTC
D gene: -; clone size: few; V gene: TRBV7-2; J gene: TRBJ1-1; CDR3 protein: CASSPWVNTEAFF; CDR3 DNA: TGTGCCAGCAGCCCCTGGGTGAACACTGAAGCTTTCTTT
D gene: -; clone size: few; V gene: TRBV7-3; J gene: TRBJ2-7; CDR3 protein: CATSQGGIPYEQYF; CDR3 DNA: TGTGCCACCTCTCAGGGGGGCATTCCATACGAGCAGTACTTC
D gene: -; clone size: -; V gene: TRBV19; J gene: TRBJ1-1; CDR3 protein: CASSLTENTEAFF; CDR3 DNA: TGTGCCAGTAGTTTAACAGAGAACACTGAAGCTTTCTTT
D gene: -; clone size: -; V gene: TRBV6-1; J gene: TRBJ2-4; CDR3 protein: CASNRDTRNIQYF; CDR3 DNA: TGTGCCAGCAACCGGGACACTAGAAACATTCAGTACTTC
D gene: -; clone size: few; V gene: TRBV7-2; J gene: TRBJ2-3; CDR3 protein: CASSLVPRNTQYF; CDR3 DNA: TGTGCCAGCAGCTTAGTCCCCCGAAATACGCAGTATTTT
D gene: TRBD2; clone size: few; V gene: TRBV7-2; J gene: TRBJ2-7; CDR3 protein: CASSLERSGTSGYEQYF; CDR3 DNA: TGTGCCAGCAGCTTGGAACGGAGCGGGACTAGCGGATACGAGCAGTACTTC
D gene: TRBD2; clone size: few; V gene: TRBV11-2; J gene: TRBJ2-7; CDR3 protein: CASSFVAGGPYEQYF; CDR3 DNA: TGTGCCAGCAGCTTCGTAGCGGGAGGGCCCTACGAGCAGTACTTC
D gene: TRBD1; clone size: few; V gene: TRBV7-9; J gene: TRBJ2-4; CDR3 protein: CASSASGTANIQYF; CDR3 DNA: TGTGCCAGCAGCGCATCCGGGACAGCAAACATTCAGTACTTC
D gene: TRBD2; clone size: -; V gene: TRBV28; J gene: TRBJ2-1; CDR3 protein: CVSSTSGWSEQFF; CDR3 DNA: TGTGTAAGCTCGACTAGCGGTTGGAGTGAGCAGTTCTTC
D gene: -; clone size: few; V gene: TRBV10-3; J gene: TRBJ2-1; CDR3 protein: CAISDHGRTEQFF; CDR3 DNA: TGTGCCATCAGTGACCATGGGAGGACTGAGCAGTTCTTC
D gene: -; clone size: -; V gene: TRBV18; J gene: TRBJ2-1; CDR3 protein: CASSPGLDRYNEQFF; CDR3 DNA: TGTGCCAGCTCACCGGGGCTAGACAGGTACAATGAGCAGTTCTTC
D gene: TRBD2; clone size: few; V gene: TRBV6-6; J gene: TRBJ2-2; CDR3 protein: CAISVAGGTTGELFF; CDR3 DNA: TGTGCCATCAGTGTAGCGGGAGGGACCACCGGGGAGCTGTTTTTT
D gene: -; clone size: few; V gene: TRBV13; J gene: TRBJ2-7; CDR3 protein: CASSLGGGLKEQYF; CDR3 DNA: TGTGCCAGCAGCTTAGGGGGCGGCCTTAAGGAGCAGTACTTC
D gene: -; clone size: -; V gene: TRBV6-1; J gene: TRBJ2-2; CDR3 protein: CASTSRTGPTGELFF; CDR3 DNA: TGTGCCAGCACCTCAAGGACCGGACCCACCGGGGAGCTGTTTTTT
D gene: TRBD1; clone size: few; V gene: TRBV2; J gene: TRBJ1-5; CDR3 protein: CASRAGTGAYSNQPQHF; CDR3 DNA: TGTGCCAGCAGAGCCGGGACAGGAGCTTATAGCAATCAGCCCCAGCATTTT
D gene: TRBD1; clone size: few; V gene: TRBV28; J gene: TRBJ2-7; CDR3 protein: CASRRDRRYEQYF; CDR3 DNA: TGTGCCAGCAGACGGGACAGAAGGTACGAGCAGTACTTC
D gene: TRBD2; clone size: few; V gene: TRBV9; J gene: TRBJ2-3; CDR3 protein: CASSVASGRGTDTQYF; CDR3 DNA: TGTGCCAGCAGCGTAGCTAGCGGGAGGGGTACAGATACGCAGTATTTT
D gene: -; clone size: -; V gene: TRBV25-1; J gene: TRBJ1-4; CDR3 protein: CASSEYIGQPNEKLFF; CDR3 DNA: TGTGCCAGCAGTGAATATATCGGACAGCCGAATGAAAAACTGTTTTTT
D gene: TRBD2; clone size: few; V gene: TRBV4-2; J gene: TRBJ2-3; CDR3 protein: CASSQELAGADTQYF; CDR3 DNA: TGTGCCAGCAGCCAAGAACTAGCGGGAGCAGATACGCAGTATTTT
D gene: -; clone size: few; V gene: TRBV2; J gene: TRBJ1-1; CDR3 protein: CASSTDVNTEAFF; CDR3 DNA: TGTGCCAGCAGTACCGACGTGAACACTGAAGCTTTCTTT
D gene: -; clone size: few; V gene: TRBV13; J gene: TRBJ1-1; CDR3 protein: CASSLSVLRIHEAFF; CDR3 DNA: TGTGCCAGCAGCTTGTCCGTGTTACGGATCCACGAAGCTTTCTTT
D gene: -; clone size: -; V gene: TRBV7-9; J gene: TRBJ1-2; CDR3 protein: CASRSHRAGYTF; CDR3 DNA: TGTGCCAGCAGATCCCACAGAGCTGGCTACACCTTC
D gene: -; clone size: -; V gene: TRBV25-1; J gene: TRBJ1-6; CDR3 protein: CASSGPYGLSPLHF; CDR3 DNA: TGTGCCAGCAGTGGACCCTACGGGTTATCACCCCTCCACTTT
D gene: -; clone size: -; V gene: TRBV28; J gene: TRBJ1-2; CDR3 protein: CATGSGYGYTF; CDR3 DNA: TGTGCCACCGGGTCGGGGTATGGCTACACCTTC
D gene: TRBD1; clone size: -; V gene: TRBV19; J gene: TRBJ2-5; CDR3 protein: CATNRGNLYETQYF; CDR3 DNA: TGTGCCACCAACAGGGGTAATCTCTACGAGACCCAGTACTTC
D gene: -; clone size: -; V gene: TRBV6-5; J gene: TRBJ1-5; CDR3 protein: CASSYTGGNQPQHF; CDR3 DNA: TGTGCCAGCAGTTATACCGGCGGCAATCAGCCCCAGCATTTT
D gene: -; clone size: -; V gene: TRBV27; J gene: TRBJ1-2; CDR3 protein: CASSPSQANYGYTF; CDR3 DNA: TGTGCCAGCAGCCCTTCGCAAGCTAACTATGGCTACACCTTC
D gene: TRBD1; clone size: -; V gene: TRBV29-1; J gene: TRBJ1-1; CDR3 protein: CSVVQGAKAFF; CDR3 DNA: TGCAGCGTTGTTCAGGGGGCAAAAGCTTTCTTT
D gene: -; clone size: few; V gene: TRBV18; J gene: TRBJ2-5; CDR3 protein: CASSPLPLGIPETQYF; CDR3 DNA: TGTGCCAGCTCACCACTTCCTCTGGGAATCCCAGAGACCCAGTACTTC
D gene: -; clone size: -; V gene: TRBV10-3; J gene: TRBJ2-3; CDR3 protein: CATEGADTQYF; CDR3 DNA: TGTGCCACCGAGGGGGCAGATACGCAGTATTTT
D gene: -; clone size: few; V gene: TRBV29-1; J gene: TRBJ2-5; CDR3 protein: CSVWGRTQETQYF; CDR3 DNA: TGCAGCGTATGGGGGAGGACTCAAGAGACCCAGTACTTC
D gene: TRBD2; clone size: -; V gene: TRBV27; J gene: TRBJ2-3; CDR3 protein: CASRLAGHSTDTQYF; CDR3 DNA: TGTGCCAGCAGACTAGCGGGACATTCCACAGATACGCAGTATTTT
D gene: -; clone size: few; V gene: TRBV7-6; J gene: TRBJ2-7; CDR3 protein: CASSTRDAAPEQYF; CDR3 DNA: TGTGCCAGCAGTACCCGGGACGCGGCCCCCGAGCAGTACTTC
D gene: -; clone size: few; V gene: TRBV7-9; J gene: TRBJ2-5; CDR3 protein: CASSSRQTQYF; CDR3 DNA: TGTGCCAGCAGCTCCCGGCAGACCCAGTACTTC